Listed below are T cell receptor beta chains from one sample, sequenced in a study of shared clonotypes between healthy human individuals. Sequenced by immunoSEQ multiplex PCR; TCRdb stores in-frame clones only, minus some. The sample includes roughly 2.1 million clones, roughly 91% of them seen just once. Sequencing input: naive CD8+ T cells from PBMCs. The receptors come from a man aged 18 to 30 in good health. Some clones in this sample may be carry-over from other donors' samples. Each CDR3 is given with its conserved first and last residue. Each record gives: J gene, D gene, clone size, V gene, CDR3 protein, CDR3 DNA. A D gene is named only where the DNA matches it firmly. Some rows mark clone size as missing; the rest say once, few, many or name a class of expanded clone.

TRBJ2-7 NA NA TRBV5-6 CASSLVGSSHEQYF TGTGCCAGCAGCTTGGTGGGATCTTCCCACGAGCAGTACTTC
TRBJ1-1 NA NA TRBV7-2 CASSSPPIRDTEAFF TGTGCCAGCAGCTCCCCCCCAATCAGGGATACTGAAGCTTTCTTT
TRBJ1-2 NA NA TRBV2 CASSERPVAHRPHTHF TGTGCCAGCAGTGAAAGGCCCGTCGCTCACAGGCCGCATACCCACTTC
TRBJ2-5 NA NA TRBV7-6 CASSLLQGTETQYF TGTGCCAGCAGCCTGCTACAGGGTACTGAGACCCAGTACTTC
TRBJ2-7 NA NA TRBV7-9 CASSPTVYEQYF TGTGCCAGCAGCCCCACCGTCTACGAGCAGTACTTC
TRBJ2-7 NA NA TRBV13 CASSPIHEQYF TGTGCCAGCAGCCCGATTCACGAGCAGTACTTC
TRBJ1-1 TRBD1 NA TRBV9 CASSATTGPTEAFF TGTGCCAGCAGCGCCACGACAGGGCCCACTGAAGCTTTCTTT
TRBJ2-1 TRBD2 NA TRBV28 CASSPPGLAEQFF TGTGCCAGCAGTCCGCCAGGACTAGCAGAGCAGTTCTTC
TRBJ2-2 NA NA TRBV19 CATRREGANTGELFF TGTGCCACCCGGCGTGAGGGAGCGAACACCGGGGAGCTGTTTTTT
TRBJ2-4 NA NA TRBV7-8 CASSSREPALANIQYF TGTGCCAGCAGCTCCCGCGAACCGGCCTTGGCGAACATTCAGTACTTC
TRBJ1-1 NA NA TRBV5-1 CASSLDGFTTEAFF TGCGCCAGCAGCTTGGATGGCTTTACGACTGAAGCTTTCTTT
TRBJ2-7 NA once TRBV27 CASSLADSYEQYF TGTGCCAGCAGTTTGGCAGACTCCTACGAGCAGTACTTC
TRBJ1-1 TRBD1 NA TRBV6-5 CASSGRTGSTEAFF TGTGCCAGCAGTGGGCGGACAGGGAGCACTGAAGCTTTCTTT
TRBJ2-7 TRBD2 once TRBV10-2 CASSLAGRYYEQYF TGCGCCAGCAGTTTAGCGGGGAGATACTACGAGCAGTACTTC
TRBJ1-1 NA once TRBV6-6 CASGQGPPEAFF TGTGCCAGCGGCCAGGGGCCACCTGAAGCTTTCTTT
TRBJ2-7 NA NA TRBV5-1 CASSFAGDSYEQYF TGCGCCAGCAGCTTCGCGGGCGACTCCTACGAGCAGTACTTC
TRBJ2-7 NA NA TRBV2 CASSEVRIYEQYF TGTGCCAGCAGTGAAGTCAGGATCTACGAGCAGTACTTC
TRBJ1-5 NA few TRBV30 CAWGREHSNQPQHF TGTGCCTGGGGGCGCGAACATAGCAATCAGCCCCAGCATTTT
TRBJ1-2 NA NA TRBV7-3 CASSFTPTDGSNYGYTF TGTGCCAGCAGCTTCACGCCTACGGACGGCTCTAACTATGGCTACACCTTC
TRBJ2-7 TRBD2 NA TRBV30 CAGEGSEQYF TGTGCCGGGGAGGGAAGCGAGCAGTACTTC
TRBJ1-1 TRBD1 once TRBV9 CASSATGVSDTEAFF TGTGCCAGCAGCGCGACAGGGGTTTCGGACACTGAAGCTTTCTTT
TRBJ2-2 NA NA TRBV11-3 CASSSHRDGTNTGELFF TGTGCCAGCAGCTCCCACAGGGACGGAACGAACACCGGGGAGCTGTTTTTT
TRBJ2-7 NA NA TRBV7-2 CASSAGTVYEQYF TGTGCCAGCAGCGCCGGGACCGTCTACGAGCAGTACTTC
TRBJ2-1 TRBD2 NA TRBV10-3 CAISEGLAGGVNEQFF TGTGCCATCAGTGAGGGACTAGCGGGAGGTGTTAATGAGCAGTTCTTC
TRBJ2-3 NA NA TRBV28 CASNEGGFPWDTQYF TGTGCCAGCAATGAAGGCGGGTTCCCCTGGGATACGCAGTATTTT
TRBJ2-1 NA NA TRBV11-2 CASSIYGYSYNEQFF TGTGCCAGCAGCATTTACGGGTACTCCTACAATGAGCAGTTCTTC
TRBJ1-1 NA NA TRBV11-2 CASSLGRGAFF TGTGCCAGCAGCTTAGGGCGGGGAGCTTTCTTT
TRBJ2-7 NA NA TRBV9 CASSVGRTPYEQYF TGTGCCAGCAGCGTAGGACGCACCCCCTACGAGCAGTACTTC
TRBJ1-4 NA NA TRBV28 CASTPTSGTDNEKLFF TGTGCCAGCACTCCGACATCCGGGACCGATAATGAAAAACTGTTTTTT
TRBJ2-7 TRBD2 NA TRBV7-8 CASSWEGYPYEQYF TGTGCCAGCAGCTGGGAGGGATACCCGTACGAGCAGTACTTC
TRBJ1-2 NA NA TRBV7-9 CASSLVLAPDNNYGYTF TGTGCCAGCAGCTTAGTTTTAGCGCCCGACAACAACTATGGCTACACCTTC
TRBJ1-4 NA few TRBV7-9 CASSLPGPIGEKLFF TGTGCCAGCAGCTTACCGGGGCCTATCGGTGAAAAACTGTTTTTT
TRBJ2-7 NA NA TRBV5-8 CASSLYGQPSSYEQYF TGTGCCAGCAGCCTTTACGGGCAGCCGAGCTCCTACGAGCAGTACTTC
TRBJ2-1 NA NA TRBV11-1 CASSLGGYEGSYNEQFF TGTGCCAGCAGCTTAGGAGGGTACGAGGGATCCTACAATGAGCAGTTCTTC
TRBJ1-2 NA NA TRBV2 CASSEIGDGGYTF TGTGCCAGCAGTGAGATAGGGGATGGAGGCTACACCTTC
TRBJ1-5 NA NA TRBV5-8 CASSLLGPLLSNQPQHF TGTGCCAGCAGTTTGTTGGGGCCTCTGTTGAGCAATCAGCCCCAGCATTTT
TRBJ1-1 NA NA TRBV6-5 CASSYSAALNTEAFF TGTGCCAGCAGTTACTCGGCGGCCCTGAACACTGAAGCTTTCTTT
TRBJ1-2 NA NA TRBV19 CASSQRNFGHHGYTF TGTGCCAGTAGTCAACGGAATTTCGGACATCATGGCTACACCTTC
TRBJ2-1 TRBD2 NA TRBV28 CASSPTPATSGYNEQFF TGTGCCAGCAGTCCCACCCCCGCGACTAGCGGGTACAATGAGCAGTTCTTC
TRBJ2-7 NA NA TRBV6-6 CASSHSGEQYF TGTGCCAGCAGTCATTCGGGCGAGCAGTACTTC
TRBJ2-3 TRBD2 NA TRBV2 CASSALAGGPENTQYF TGTGCCAGCAGTGCCTTAGCGGGAGGGCCGGAAAATACGCAGTATTTT
TRBJ1-5 TRBD1 NA TRBV29-1 CSVVDGTGNQPQHF TGCAGCGTTGTTGATGGGACAGGGAATCAGCCCCAGCATTTT
TRBJ2-7 TRBD2 NA TRBV4-1 CASSQVVAGDEQYF TGCGCCAGCAGCCAAGTGGTAGCGGGAGACGAGCAGTACTTC
TRBJ1-1 TRBD1 NA TRBV10-3 CAILGTGMNTEAFF TGTGCCATCCTTGGGACAGGGATGAACACTGAAGCTTTCTTT
TRBJ2-7 TRBD2 NA TRBV5-1 CASSLGRGGSYEQYF TGCGCCAGCAGCTTGGGACGGGGGGGCTCCTACGAGCAGTACTTC
TRBJ2-2 TRBD1 NA TRBV9 CASSVATGQVYTGELFF TGTGCCAGCAGCGTAGCTACGGGACAGGTTTACACCGGGGAGCTGTTTTTT
TRBJ1-4 NA NA TRBV19 CATRSLNEKLFF TGTGCCACCCGAAGCCTCAATGAAAAACTGTTTTTT
TRBJ2-4 NA once TRBV19 CASSIDLGKDQYF TGTGCCAGTAGTATAGATCTTGGCAAGGATCAGTACTTC
TRBJ1-1 TRBD1 few TRBV4-1 CASSPTGTEAFF TGCGCCAGCAGCCCGACAGGGACTGAAGCTTTCTTT